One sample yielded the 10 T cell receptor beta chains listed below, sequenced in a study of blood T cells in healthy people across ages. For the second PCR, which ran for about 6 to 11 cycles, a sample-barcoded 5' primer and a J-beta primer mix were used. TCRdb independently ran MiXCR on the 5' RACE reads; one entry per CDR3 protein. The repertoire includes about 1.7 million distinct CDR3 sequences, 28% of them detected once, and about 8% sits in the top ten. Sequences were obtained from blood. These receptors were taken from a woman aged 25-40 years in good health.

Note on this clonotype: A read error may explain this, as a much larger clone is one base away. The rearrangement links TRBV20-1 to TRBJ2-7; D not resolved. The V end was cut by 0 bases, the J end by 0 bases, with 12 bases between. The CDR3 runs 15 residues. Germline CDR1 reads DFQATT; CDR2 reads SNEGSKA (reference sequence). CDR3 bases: TGCAGTGCTAGAGAGGAGACTTCAAGCTCCTACGAGCAGTACTTC. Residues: CSAREETSSSYEQYF.

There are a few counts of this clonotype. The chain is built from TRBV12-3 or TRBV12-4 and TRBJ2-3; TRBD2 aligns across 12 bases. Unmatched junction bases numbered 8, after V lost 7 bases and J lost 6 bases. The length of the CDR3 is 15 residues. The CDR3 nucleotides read TGTGCCAGCAACACCGGGACTAGCGGGCTCGATACGCAGTATTTT. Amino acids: CASNTGTSGLDTQYF.

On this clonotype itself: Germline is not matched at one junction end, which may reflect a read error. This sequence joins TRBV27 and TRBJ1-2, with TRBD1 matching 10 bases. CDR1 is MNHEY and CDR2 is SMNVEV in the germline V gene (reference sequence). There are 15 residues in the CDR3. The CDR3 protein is CASSPVGQGNYDYTF. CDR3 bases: TGTGCCAGCAGTCCAGTGGGACAGGGGAACTATGACTACACCTTC.

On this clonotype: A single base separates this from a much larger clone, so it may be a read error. The CDR3 is CASSPSGRASGQFF. The CDR3 nucleotides are TGTGCCAGCAGCCCCAGCGGGAGGGCATCCGGGCAGTTCTTC. The chain carries TRBV7-2 and TRBJ2-1, with 10 bases lining up with TRBD2. J was trimmed by 12 bases and V by 5 bases; bases with no gene match: 10. The CDR3 consists of 14 residues. Germline CDR1 SGHTA, CDR2 FQGNSA.

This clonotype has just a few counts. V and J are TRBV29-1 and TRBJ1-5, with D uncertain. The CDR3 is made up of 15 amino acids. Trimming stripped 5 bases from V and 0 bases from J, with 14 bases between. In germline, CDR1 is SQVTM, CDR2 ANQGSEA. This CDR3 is CSVRGGVDSNQPQHF. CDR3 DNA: TGCAGCGTTCGAGGTGGAGTGGATAGCAATCAGCCCCAGCATTTT.

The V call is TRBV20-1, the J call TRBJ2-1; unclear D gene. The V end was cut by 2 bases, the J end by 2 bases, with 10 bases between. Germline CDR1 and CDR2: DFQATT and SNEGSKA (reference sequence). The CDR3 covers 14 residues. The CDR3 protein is CSARRAPTYNEQFF. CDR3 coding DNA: TGCAGTGCTAGACGGGCCCCTACCTACAATGAGCAGTTCTTC.

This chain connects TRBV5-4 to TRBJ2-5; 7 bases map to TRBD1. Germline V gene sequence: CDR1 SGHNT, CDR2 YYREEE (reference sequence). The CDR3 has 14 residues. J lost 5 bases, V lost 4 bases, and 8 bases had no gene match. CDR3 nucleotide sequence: TGTGCCAGCAGCACAGGACAGGCCCGGGAGACCCAGTACTTC. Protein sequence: CASSTGQARETQYF.

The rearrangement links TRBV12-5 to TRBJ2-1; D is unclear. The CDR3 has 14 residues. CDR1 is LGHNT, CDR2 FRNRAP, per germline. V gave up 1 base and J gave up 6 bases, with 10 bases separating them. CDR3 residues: CASGLGTAFNEQFF. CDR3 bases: TGTGCTAGTGGTTTGGGGACGGCCTTCAATGAGCAGTTCTTC.

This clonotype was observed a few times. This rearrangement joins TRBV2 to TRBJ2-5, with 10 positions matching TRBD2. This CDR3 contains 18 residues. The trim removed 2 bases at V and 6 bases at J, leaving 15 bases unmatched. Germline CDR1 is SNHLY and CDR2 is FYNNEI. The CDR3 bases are TGTGCCAGCAGTGAAAGGTGGCTAGCGGGAGTTTCGCAACAGACCCAGTACTTC. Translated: CASSERWLAGVSQQTQYF.

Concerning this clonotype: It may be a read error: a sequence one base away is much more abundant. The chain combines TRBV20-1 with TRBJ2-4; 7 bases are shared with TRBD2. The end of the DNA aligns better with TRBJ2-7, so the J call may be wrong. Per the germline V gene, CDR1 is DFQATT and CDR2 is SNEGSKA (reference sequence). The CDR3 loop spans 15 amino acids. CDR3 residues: CSTRDGGGGAYEQYF. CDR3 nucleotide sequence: TGCAGTACTAGAGACGGCGGCGGGGGAGCGTACGAGCAGTACTTC.